This T cell receptor beta chain was sequenced for a study of breast tumors, draining lymph nodes, adjacent tissues. Findings and limits, study-wide: Compared with lymph nodes, tumors were less diverse; compared with nontumor tissue, more. Compared with basal-like, luminal-like tumors shared significantly more repertoire with nontumor tissue. Data fit most tumor T cells coming from lymph node, expanding in tumor.

Each CDR3 protein gets one entry after TCRdb re-called the multiplex PCR reads with MiXCR. The table lists fewer than 250,000 distinct CDR3 sequences, about 30% of them singletons. This CDR3 contains 15 residues. Trimming stripped 0 bases from V and 2 bases from J, with 11 bases between. Per the germline V gene, CDR1 is SGDLS and CDR2 is YYNGEE. About this clonotype itself: The antigen remains undetermined.

Samples came from axillary lymph nodes draining the breast cancer. The clonotype originates from a female donor with breast cancer. Some clones in this sample may be carry-over from other donors' samples. The sequencing sample was made of axillary lymph node tissue. The genes are TRBV9 and TRBJ1-2; weak D call: TRBD1 (5 bases). CDR3 bases: TGTGCCAGCAGCGTAGGGGGGGGGTCCAACTATGGCTACACCTTC. It translates to CASSVGGGSNYGYTF.